A single sample gave rise to the 25 T cell receptor beta chains below, sequenced in a study of human T cells and chemical hapten exposure. Specified time point: patch test 2, 6 weeks after DPC sensitization. Treatment reported: therapeutic diphenylcyclopropenone sensitization with weekly scalp DPC. TCRdb recomputed calls from the RACE reads with MiXCR, one row per CDR3 protein. Among about 55,000 distinct CDR3 sequences listed, less than 10% were seen once. The starting material was whole blood, obtained in connection with sensitization to the hapten diphenylcyclopropenone (DPC). The receptors shown here come from a woman aged 45-65 years with alopecia areata. Some clones in this sample may be carry-over from other donors' samples.

This clonotype came up a few times. The chain combines TRBV28 with TRBJ2-7, with TRBD2 matching 9 bases. CDR1 MDHEN and CDR2 SYDVKM come from the germline V gene. With V trimmed by 3 bases and J by 2 bases, 8 bases remained unmatched. The CDR3 is 16 amino acids. CDR3 protein: CASSFGAGGRPYEQYF. The DNA of the CDR3 is TGTGCCAGCAGTTTTGGGGCGGGAGGGCGCCCCTACGAGCAGTACTTC.

This clonotype was picked up a small number of times. V gene TRBV21-1 combines with J gene TRBJ2-3; the table's TRBD1 call for D was not verified on the DNA. TRBV21-1 is shown as a pseudogene. This CDR3 contains 16 residues. The CDR3, as DNA: TGTGCCAGCAGCAAAGGGGGCGGGACAGCCACAGATACGCAGTATTTT. It encodes CASSKGGGTATDTQYF.

This clonotype was counted only a few times. V and J are TRBV7-2 and TRBJ2-5; unclear D gene. V was cut by 5 bases and J by 5 bases, with 12 bases left in between. CDR1 is SGHTA, CDR2 FQGNSA, per germline. The CDR3 is made up of 13 amino acids. This chain's CDR3 is CASSPYQSETQYF. CDR3 nucleotides: TGTGCCAGCAGCCCGTACCAATCGGAGACCCAGTACTTC.

The chain is built from TRBV5-4 and TRBJ2-5, with D tentatively TRBD2 (5 bases). The V gene's germline CDR1 is SGHNT and CDR2 YYREEE (reference sequence). CDR3 length: 12 residues. This chain's CDR3 is CAVGGSQETQYF. Written as DNA, the CDR3 is TGTGCAGTGGGCGGGTCCCAAGAGACCCAGTACTTC.

The chain is built from TRBV11-2 and TRBJ2-3, with D unclear. Per the germline V gene, CDR1 is SGHAT and CDR2 is FQNNGV. CDR3 length equals 13 residues. The V end was cut by 4 bases, the J end by 0 bases, with 5 bases between. CDR3 in DNA: TGTGCCAGCAGCTCGCCTAGCACAGATACGCAGTATTTT. It specifies CASSSPSTDTQYF.

The chain combines TRBV9 with TRBJ2-3; D gene ambiguous. V lost 5 bases, J lost 8 bases, and 12 bases lay in between. CDR1 is SGDLS and CDR2 is YYNGEE in the germline V gene. The CDR3 has 12 residues. The CDR3 coding sequence is TGTGCCAGCAGTCCTGAATCGGGTACGCAGTATTTT. Translating it yields CASSPESGTQYF.

This clonotype was counted many times. The gene calls are TRBV18 and TRBJ2-3; no clear D gene. V was clipped by 4 bases and J by 6 bases, with 17 bases between them. Germline V CDR1 and CDR2: KGHSH, LQKENI. This CDR3 region has 15 residues. The CDR3 loop reads CASSLGVAPPDTQYF. The CDR3 nucleotides are TGTGCCAGCTCACTTGGGGTAGCCCCCCCCGATACGCAGTATTTT.

This clonotype was seen at least ten times. The V gene is TRBV12-3 or TRBV12-4, the J gene TRBJ1-5; tentatively, D is TRBD1 (5 bases). Between the trimmed V and J ends, which lost 4 bases and 11 bases, there was a span of 12 bases. The CDR3 is made up of 12 amino acids. The CDR3 bases are TGTGCCAGCAGTTCGGAGACGGGGGCCCAGCATTTT. It specifies CASSSETGAQHF.

This clonotype showed up many times. This rearrangement joins TRBV6-1 to TRBJ1-6, with a possible D match to TRBD1 (6 bases). This CDR3 is 14 amino acids long. Between the trimmed V and J ends, which lost 6 bases and 7 bases, there was a span of 13 bases. The germline gives CDR1 MNHNS, CDR2 SASEGT. CDR3 sequence: CASRRDNGNSPLHF. The DNA for the CDR3 is TGTGCCAGCAGACGGGACAACGGAAATTCACCCCTCCACTTT.

This clonotype was counted many times. The chain couples TRBV18 to TRBJ2-5, with D hard to call. V gave up 3 bases and J gave up 0 bases, with 5 bases separating them. This CDR3 comprises 13 residues. Germline V gene lookup returns CDR1 KGHSH and CDR2 LQKENI. The DNA for the CDR3 is TGTGCCAGCTCACCCGCGAACCAAGAGACCCAGTACTTC. Translated, it gives CASSPANQETQYF.

This clonotype was picked up many times. The chain carries TRBV28 and TRBJ1-6; the D gene is possibly TRBD1 (5 bases). Germline CDR1 reads MDHEN; CDR2 reads SYDVKM. Trimming took 7 bases from V and 8 from J, leaving 12 bases between them. This CDR3 is built from 13 residues. The CDR3 nucleotides are TGTGCCAGCACCTTCCAGGGATATTCACCCCTCCACTTT. Its protein product is CASTFQGYSPLHF.

The chain employs TRBV18 and TRBJ1-1, with D possibly being TRBD1 (6 bases). Trimming took off 3 bases at V and 5 bases at J, with 13 bases between the two ends. The CDR3 length is 14 residues. Germline V gives CDR1 KGHSH, CDR2 LQKENI. CDR3: CASSPPGGGTEAFF. The CDR3, as DNA: TGTGCCAGCTCACCCCCCGGAGGGGGGACTGAAGCTTTCTTT. The variable domain in full, with the rest retrieved from reference TRBV18 and TRBJ1-1, is NAGVMQNPRHLVRRRGQEARLRCSPMKGHSHVYWYRQLPEEGLKFMVYLQKENIIDESGMPKERFSAEFPKEGPSILRIQQVVRGDSAAYFCASSPPGGGTEAFFGQGTRLTVV.

This clonotype has a count of ten or more. Here the CDR3 reads CASSSPSTGELFF. CDR3 nucleotides: TGTGCCAGCAGTTCCCCTAGCACCGGGGAGCTGTTTTTT. The chain links TRBV28 to TRBJ2-2, with D hard to call. This CDR3 contains 13 residues. V was clipped by 4 bases and J by 4 bases, with 7 bases between them. Germline V gene lookup returns CDR1 MDHEN and CDR2 SYDVKM.

This clonotype was detected ten times or more. The rearrangement links TRBV28 to TRBJ1-6; D unclear. V shed 2 bases and J shed 15 bases, with 11 bases lying between them. Germline V gives CDR1 MDHEN, CDR2 SYDVKM. The CDR3 spans 12 residues. CDR3 sequence (DNA): TGTGCCAGCAGTTTACCGCGCCTGGGCCTCCACTTT. This sequence encodes CASSLPRLGLHF.

This clonotype came up many times. This rearrangement joins TRBV20-1 to TRBJ2-7, with D uncertain. The length of the CDR3 is 11 residues. Trimming took off 2 bases at V and 3 bases at J, with 5 bases between the two ends. The V gene's germline CDR1 is DFQATT and CDR2 SNEGSKA (reference sequence). The CDR3 reads CSARNSYEQYF. In DNA, the CDR3 is TGCAGTGCTAGAAACAGCTACGAGCAGTACTTC.

This clonotype was observed at least ten times. The gene calls are TRBV3-1 and TRBJ2-2, with 9 bases identical to TRBD1. The V segment lost 8 bases and the J segment 6 bases; nucleotides outside the gene matches: 13. The CDR3 covers 16 residues. The V gene's germline CDR1 is LGHDT and CDR2 YNNKEL (reference sequence). CDR3: CASWPSDRGISGELFF. The CDR3 DNA follows: TGTGCCAGCTGGCCTTCGGACAGGGGAATATCCGGGGAGCTGTTTTTT. Using reference TRBV3-1 and TRBJ2-2 for the parts outside the CDR3, the full variable domain is DTAVSQTPKYLVTQMGNDKSIKCEQNLGHDTMYWYKQDSKKFLKIMFSYNNKELIINETVPNRFSPKSPDKAHLNLHINSLELGDSAVYFCASWPSDRGISGELFFGEGSRLTVL.

The table lists this clonotype with many counts. This rearrangement joins TRBV29-1 to TRBJ2-3; D remains ambiguous. V gave up 4 bases and J gave up 0 bases, with 8 bases separating them. CDR3 length: 13 residues. In germline, CDR1 is SQVTM, CDR2 ANQGSEA. The CDR3: CSVGGSSTDTQYF. The CDR3 DNA follows: TGCAGCGTTGGTGGCAGTAGCACAGATACGCAGTATTTT.

This clonotype was picked up many times. V gene TRBV6-2 or TRBV6-3 combines with J gene TRBJ1-1, with D possibly matching TRBD1 (6 bases). The V and J ends lost 5 bases and 2 bases respectively, with 9 bases between them. This CDR3 comprises 13 residues. Per the germline V gene, CDR1 is MNHEY and CDR2 is SVGEGT. The CDR3 coding sequence is TGTGCCAGCAGTGGACAGCCTAACACTGAAGCTTTCTTT. It encodes CASSGQPNTEAFF.

There are a few counts of this clonotype. This chain uses TRBV20-1 with TRBJ2-1, with 9 nucleotides matching TRBD2. The ends lost 5 bases at V and 6 bases at J; junction bases unmatched: 11. CDR1 DFQATT and CDR2 SNEGSKA come from the germline V gene (reference sequence). CDR3 length equals 15 residues. This chain's CDR3 is CSARPASGRINEQFF. CDR3 DNA: TGCAGTGCTCGCCCGGCCAGCGGGAGGATCAATGAGCAGTTCTTC.

V gene TRBV4-3 combines with J gene TRBJ2-7; D is perhaps TRBD1 (6 bases). The CDR3 extends over 16 amino acids. CDR1 and CDR2 (germline): LGHNA, YSLEER. Trimming cost V 0 bases and J 6 bases, with 18 bases left between them. The CDR3 nucleotides read TGCGCCAGCAGCCAAGAACGGGGCGGGCTCAGGGGCGAGCAGTACTTC. This encodes CASSQERGGLRGEQYF.

In this sample, this clonotype turned up many times. The V and J genes are TRBV18 and TRBJ2-3; no reliable D call. Germline loops: CDR1 KGHSH, CDR2 LQKENI. The CDR3 has 14 amino acids. The germline V and J ends were trimmed by 2 bases and 1 base, with 7 bases remaining between them. CDR3 in DNA: TGTGCCAGCTCACCAAACGCGGGCACAGATACGCAGTATTTT. This translates into CASSPNAGTDTQYF.

This clonotype was found many times. V and J are TRBV3-1 and TRBJ1-3; 10 positions match TRBD1. CDR1 and CDR2 (germline): LGHDT, YNNKEL (reference sequence). There are 15 residues in the CDR3. With 6 bases clipped from V and 3 bases from J, the junction kept 5 bases outside the gene matches. CDR3 bases: TGTGCCAGCAGGAGAGGACAGGGGGGTGGAAACACCATATATTTT. Translation: CASRRGQGGGNTIYF.

This rearrangement joins TRBV5-1 to TRBJ1-5; D is ambiguous. CDR3 length equals 14 residues. The ends were cut back, 3 bases at V and 4 bases at J, with 11 bases in the middle. CDR1 and CDR2 from the germline V gene are SGHRS and YFSETQ. CDR3 nucleotides: TGCGCCAGCAGCTCGGGTGATCTGAATCAGCCCCAGCATTTT. This codes for CASSSGDLNQPQHF.

V and J are TRBV19 and TRBJ1-5, with no clear D. CDR3 length: 14 amino acids. The V gene lost 7 bases and the J gene lost 7 bases, with 17 bases spanning the gap. The germline V gene has CDR1 LNHDA and CDR2 SQIVND (reference sequence). The CDR3 nucleotides read TGTGCCAGTAATCAGCGAGGAAATGGACAGCCCCAGCATTTT. Translating it yields CASNQRGNGQPQHF.

This clonotype was observed a handful of times. V gene TRBV29-1 combines with J gene TRBJ2-5, with D perhaps matching TRBD2 (6 bases). Germline lookup yields CDR1 SQVTM and CDR2 ANQGSEA. The CDR3 length is 12 residues. The CDR3 DNA reads as TGCAGTGCCAGGCCGGGGGAAGAGACCCAGTACTTC. Translated, it gives CSARPGEETQYF.